The present T cell receptor beta chain was sequenced within a study of cytomegalovirus exposure and HLA in healthy donors (dated by TCRdb to 2016 to 2017). For the wider study: A later analysis indicated that the 95 to 150 validation repertoires were generated on the platform also employed for the 700 or so repertoires of the first cohort. The aim of the study was to test whether cataloging public T cell receptors could identify signatures of past pathogen exposure. In addition to the first cohort of approximately 670 subjects, a separate validation cohort of 120 different subjects was used. To predict cytomegalovirus infection status, the study brought together high-throughput TCR immunosequencing, statistical association of individual TCRs with disease status, and machine learning.

CDR3 length: 15 amino acids, cysteine to phenylalanine. The CDR3 DNA has 45 bases and is translated from base 1. For CDR1 and CDR2, the germline V gene lists MDHEN and SYDVKM. V gives up 3 bases and J gives up 1 base, and the segment between their germline ends measures 10 bases. Turning to this clone: Its antigen remains undetermined. No much larger clone exists at a distance of one base, and base qualities are not known.

Library creation used the immunoSEQ multiplex PCR assay. In the paper's pipeline: A statistical classification framework was developed to diagnose cytomegalovirus status using the catalog of TCR beta chain sequences. TCRdb's version of the immuneACCESS table is confined to in-frame rearrangements and falls short of the full clone set. An unresolved V gene accounts for under half of the shortfall where checked; the remainder is of unknown origin. The DNA gave D and trimming, while V, J and clone size come from that table. The sample table holds 150,000 to 200,000 clones, of which 80% to 85% were seen once. The ten largest account for roughly 10% of the sample. The donors were included in the validation cohort of roughly 130 subjects, a group kept apart from the roughly 690-subject first cohort. Overall results and qualifications from the work: A total of 150 to 200 TCR beta chains were listed by the study as associated with cytomegalovirus. Cytomegalovirus status was reported to be diagnosed by the classifier with high specificity and sensitivity in both the original and validation cohorts. The validation cohort had no HLA typing available for a later analysis, so co-occurrence within that cohort was assessed over all 130 or so repertoires. Most TCR sequences were observed very rarely across donors, whereas some public TCRs were present in many individuals. In a later analysis, TCRs clustered in the first cohort were found to also tend to co-occur in the roughly 120 validation repertoires, with 90% to 95% of cluster scores above 0. The authors suggested that the approach could potentially be generalized to other disease states and immunological phenotypes. In vitro tests confirmed that a few of the cytomegalovirus-associated TCR beta chains recognize cytomegalovirus antigens.

The chain is encoded by TRBV28 joined to TRBJ1-5; a tentative D call is TRBD1 (6 bases match). This clonotype was obtained from a man aged 30 to 45 in good health and CMV-seropositive. Sequenced input: PBMCs. Here is the DNA: TGTGCCAGCAGTTTCTGGGGGCGGAGCAATCAGCCCCAGCATTTT. It translates as CASSFWGRSNQPQHF. Reference TRBV28 and TRBJ1-5 proteins supply the regions before and after the CDR3; the full variable domain is: DVKVTQSSRYLVKRTGEKVFLECVQDMDHENMFWYRQDPGLGLRLIYFSYDVKMKEKGDIPEGYSVSREKKERFSLILESASTNQTSMYLCASSFWGRSNQPQHFGDGTRLSIL.